This entry describes one T cell receptor beta chain. What it recognizes is unknown. It is unclear where the CDR3 begins or ends on the DNA, so no DNA is shown, and the CDR3 is as TCRdb lists it. Without any cell sorting, roughly 20-32 mg of bulk tissue yielded co-extracted RNA and DNA. Surgeons treated the primary liver carcinoma of the patients by surgical resection. The CDR3 is made up of 18 amino acids, end residues included. Looked up from germline, CDR1 is MGHRA and CDR2 is YSYEKL. Synthesis of TCR beta cDNA was carried out from 450 to 650 ng total RNA with a constant-region primer. Amplification in three nested multiplex PCR rounds with slightly modified ARM-PCR gave rise to TCR beta libraries. With TRBV1-TRBV30 forward primers and a C-beta reverse primer, the first two PCR rounds were run for roughly 10 cycles each. From the multiplex PCR reads, TCRdb called clonotypes with MiXCR, one entry per CDR3 protein. The table lists fewer than 85,000 distinct CDR3 sequences, 65% to 75% of them singletons.

This sample is part of a study of tumor-infiltrating lymphocytes in primary liver carcinoma. Turning to the study itself: The study enrolled male and female patients aged 30 to 69 years. General study results and limits: Overlap between tumor regions exceeded overlap of tumor with adjacent tissue or blood. A significantly higher top-250-clone fraction was recorded for tumors than for blood (p = 0.039).

Material: tumor-adjacent normal liver tissue. The source is a man aged 35 to 55 with primary liver carcinoma and hepatitis B virus infection. This chain uses TRBV4-1 with TRBJ1-2; the D call in the table, TRBD1, was not verified against the DNA. CDR3 protein: CASSHVGTGAIANYGCTF.